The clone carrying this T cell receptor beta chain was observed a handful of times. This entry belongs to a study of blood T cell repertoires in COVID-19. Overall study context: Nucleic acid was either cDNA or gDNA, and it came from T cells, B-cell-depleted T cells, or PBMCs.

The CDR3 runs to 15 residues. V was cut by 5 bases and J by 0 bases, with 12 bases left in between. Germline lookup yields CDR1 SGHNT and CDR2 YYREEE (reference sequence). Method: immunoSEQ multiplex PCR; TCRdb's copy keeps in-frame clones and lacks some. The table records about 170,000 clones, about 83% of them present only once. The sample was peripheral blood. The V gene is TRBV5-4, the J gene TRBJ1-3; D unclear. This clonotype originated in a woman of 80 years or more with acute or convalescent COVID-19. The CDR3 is CASSISSSSGNTIYF. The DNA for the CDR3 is TGTGCCAGCAGTATAAGTTCGAGCTCTGGAAACACCATATATTTT.